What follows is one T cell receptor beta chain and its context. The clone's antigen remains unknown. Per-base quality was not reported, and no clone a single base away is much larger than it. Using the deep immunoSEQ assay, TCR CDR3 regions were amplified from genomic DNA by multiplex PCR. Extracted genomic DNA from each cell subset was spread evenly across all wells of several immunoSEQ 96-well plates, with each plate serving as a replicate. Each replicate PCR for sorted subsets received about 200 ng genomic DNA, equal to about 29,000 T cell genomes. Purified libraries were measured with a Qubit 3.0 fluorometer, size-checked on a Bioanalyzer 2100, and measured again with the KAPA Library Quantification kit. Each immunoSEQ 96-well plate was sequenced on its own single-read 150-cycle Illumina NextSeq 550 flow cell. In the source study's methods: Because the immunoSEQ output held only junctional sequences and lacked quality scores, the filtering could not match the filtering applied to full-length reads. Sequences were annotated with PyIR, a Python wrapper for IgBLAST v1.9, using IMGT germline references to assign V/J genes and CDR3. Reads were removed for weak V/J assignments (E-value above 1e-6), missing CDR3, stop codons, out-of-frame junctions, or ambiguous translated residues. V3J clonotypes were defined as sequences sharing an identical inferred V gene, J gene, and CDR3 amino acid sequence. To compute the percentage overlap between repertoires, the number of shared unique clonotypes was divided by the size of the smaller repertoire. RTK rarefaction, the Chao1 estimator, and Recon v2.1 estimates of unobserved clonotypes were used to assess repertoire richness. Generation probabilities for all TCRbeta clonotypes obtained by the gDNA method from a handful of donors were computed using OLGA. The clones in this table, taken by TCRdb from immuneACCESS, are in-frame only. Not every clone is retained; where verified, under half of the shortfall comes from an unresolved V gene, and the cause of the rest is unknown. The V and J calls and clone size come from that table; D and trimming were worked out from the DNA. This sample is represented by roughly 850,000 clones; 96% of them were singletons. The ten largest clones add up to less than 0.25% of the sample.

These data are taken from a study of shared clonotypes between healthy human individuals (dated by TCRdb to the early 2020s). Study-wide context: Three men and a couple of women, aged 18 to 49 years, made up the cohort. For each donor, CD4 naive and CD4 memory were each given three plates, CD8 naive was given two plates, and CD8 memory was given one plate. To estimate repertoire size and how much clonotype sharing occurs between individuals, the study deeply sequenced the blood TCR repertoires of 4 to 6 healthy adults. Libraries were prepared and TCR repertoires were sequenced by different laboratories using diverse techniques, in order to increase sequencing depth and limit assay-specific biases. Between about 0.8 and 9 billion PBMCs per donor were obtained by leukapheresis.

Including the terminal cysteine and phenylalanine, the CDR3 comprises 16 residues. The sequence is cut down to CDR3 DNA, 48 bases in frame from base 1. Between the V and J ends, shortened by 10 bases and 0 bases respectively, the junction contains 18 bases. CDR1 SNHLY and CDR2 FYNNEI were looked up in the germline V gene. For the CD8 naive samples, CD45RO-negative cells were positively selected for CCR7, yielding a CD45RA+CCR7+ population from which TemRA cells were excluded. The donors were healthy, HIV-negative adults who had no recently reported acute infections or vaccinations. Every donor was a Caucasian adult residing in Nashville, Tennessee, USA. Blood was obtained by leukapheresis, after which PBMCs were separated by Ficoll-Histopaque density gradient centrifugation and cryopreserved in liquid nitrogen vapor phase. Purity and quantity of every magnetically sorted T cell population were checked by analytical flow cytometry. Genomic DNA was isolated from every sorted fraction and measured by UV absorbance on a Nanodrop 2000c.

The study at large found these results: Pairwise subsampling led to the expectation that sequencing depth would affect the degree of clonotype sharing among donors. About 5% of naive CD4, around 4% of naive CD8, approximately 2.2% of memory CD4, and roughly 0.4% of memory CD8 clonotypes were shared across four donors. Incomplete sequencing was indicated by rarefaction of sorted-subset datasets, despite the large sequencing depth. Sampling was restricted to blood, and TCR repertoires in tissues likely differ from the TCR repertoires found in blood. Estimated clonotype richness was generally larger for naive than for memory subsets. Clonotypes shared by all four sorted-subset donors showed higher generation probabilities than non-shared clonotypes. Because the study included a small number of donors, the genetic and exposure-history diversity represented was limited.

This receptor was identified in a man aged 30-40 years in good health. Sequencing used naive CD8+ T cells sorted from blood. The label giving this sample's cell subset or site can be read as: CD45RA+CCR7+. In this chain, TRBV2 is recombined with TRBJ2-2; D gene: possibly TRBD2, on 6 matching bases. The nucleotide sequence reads TGTGCCACCTCCCTGGGCCGGGGGACGAACACCGGGGAGCTGTTTTTT. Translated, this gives CATSLGRGTNTGELFF. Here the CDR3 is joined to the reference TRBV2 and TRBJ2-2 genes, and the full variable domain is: EPEVTQTPSHQVTQMGQEVILRCVPISNHLYFYWYRQILGQKVEFLVSFYNNEISEKSEIFDDQFSVERPDGSNFTLKIRSTKLEDSAMYFCATSLGRGTNTGELFFGEGSRLTVL.